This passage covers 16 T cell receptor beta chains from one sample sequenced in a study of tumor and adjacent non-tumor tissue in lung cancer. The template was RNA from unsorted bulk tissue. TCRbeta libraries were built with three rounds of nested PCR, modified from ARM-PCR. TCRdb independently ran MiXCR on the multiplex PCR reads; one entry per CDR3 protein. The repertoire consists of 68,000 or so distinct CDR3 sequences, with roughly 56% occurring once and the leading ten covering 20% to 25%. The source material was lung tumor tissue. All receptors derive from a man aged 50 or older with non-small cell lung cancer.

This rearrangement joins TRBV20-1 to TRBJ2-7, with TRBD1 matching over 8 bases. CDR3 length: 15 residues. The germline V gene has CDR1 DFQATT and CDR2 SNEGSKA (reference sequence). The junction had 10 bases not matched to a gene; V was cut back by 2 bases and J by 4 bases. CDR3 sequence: CSARQYRGIGYEQYF. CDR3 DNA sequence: TGCAGTGCTAGACAGTACAGGGGGATCGGGTACGAGCAGTACTTC.

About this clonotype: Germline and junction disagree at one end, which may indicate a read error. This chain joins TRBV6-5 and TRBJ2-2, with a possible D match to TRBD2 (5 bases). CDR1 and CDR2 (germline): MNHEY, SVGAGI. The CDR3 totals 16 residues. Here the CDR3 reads CASSSRPGPNTGKLFF. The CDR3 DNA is TGTGCCAGCAGTTCACGACCAGGCCCGAACACCGGGAAGCTGTTTTTT.

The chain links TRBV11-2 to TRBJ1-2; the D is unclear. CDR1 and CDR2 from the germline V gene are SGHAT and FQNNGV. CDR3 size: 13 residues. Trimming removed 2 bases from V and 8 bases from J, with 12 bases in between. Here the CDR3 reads CASSLYRLVGYTF. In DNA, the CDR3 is TGTGCCAGCAGCTTATATAGACTTGTCGGCTACACCTTC.

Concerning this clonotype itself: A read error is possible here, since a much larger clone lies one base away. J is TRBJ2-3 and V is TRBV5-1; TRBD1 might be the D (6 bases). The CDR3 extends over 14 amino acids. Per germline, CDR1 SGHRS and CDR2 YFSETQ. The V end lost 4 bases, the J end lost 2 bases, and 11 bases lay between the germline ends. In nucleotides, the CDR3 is TGCGCCAGCAGCCATGGACAGACCACAGATACGCAGTATTTT. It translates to CASSHGQTTDTQYF.

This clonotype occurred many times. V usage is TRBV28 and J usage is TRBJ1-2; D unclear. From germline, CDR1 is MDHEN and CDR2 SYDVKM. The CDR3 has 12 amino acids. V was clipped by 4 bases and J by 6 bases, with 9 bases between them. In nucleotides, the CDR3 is TGTGCCAGCAGTTCCGTTGAAGATGGCTACACCTTC. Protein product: CASSSVEDGYTF.

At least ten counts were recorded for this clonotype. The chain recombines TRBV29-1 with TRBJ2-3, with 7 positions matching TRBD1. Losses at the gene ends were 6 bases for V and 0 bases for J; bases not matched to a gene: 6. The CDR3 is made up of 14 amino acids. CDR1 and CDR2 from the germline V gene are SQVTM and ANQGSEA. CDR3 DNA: TGCAGCGTGCTGGGACAGCCAAGCACAGATACGCAGTATTTT. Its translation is CSVLGQPSTDTQYF.

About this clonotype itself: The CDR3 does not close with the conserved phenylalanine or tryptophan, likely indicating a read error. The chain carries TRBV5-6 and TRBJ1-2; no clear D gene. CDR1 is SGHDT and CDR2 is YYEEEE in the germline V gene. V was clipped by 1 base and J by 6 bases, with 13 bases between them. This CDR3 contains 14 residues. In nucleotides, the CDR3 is TGTGCCAGCAGCTTGACACTCTTAGAGAATGGCTACACCCTC. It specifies CASSLTLLENGYTL.

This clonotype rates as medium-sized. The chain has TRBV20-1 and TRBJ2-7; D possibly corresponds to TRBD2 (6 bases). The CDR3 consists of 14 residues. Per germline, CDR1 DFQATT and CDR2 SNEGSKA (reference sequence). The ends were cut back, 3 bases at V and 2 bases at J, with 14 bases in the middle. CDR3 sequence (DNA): TGCAGTGCTAGTCTCGGGAGCAGGCCCTACGAGCAGTACTTC. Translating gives CSASLGSRPYEQYF.

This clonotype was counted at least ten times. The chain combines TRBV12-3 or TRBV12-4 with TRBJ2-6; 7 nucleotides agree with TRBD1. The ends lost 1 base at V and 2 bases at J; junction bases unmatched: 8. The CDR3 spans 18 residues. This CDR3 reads CASSLVLRGRTGANVLTF. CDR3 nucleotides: TGTGCCAGCAGTTTAGTGTTGAGGGGGCGAACTGGGGCCAACGTCCTGACTTTC.

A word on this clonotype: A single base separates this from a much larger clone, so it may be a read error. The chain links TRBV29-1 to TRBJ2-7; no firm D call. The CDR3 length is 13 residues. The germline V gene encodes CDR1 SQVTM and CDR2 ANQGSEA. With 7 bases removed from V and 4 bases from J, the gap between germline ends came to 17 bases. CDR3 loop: CSAVKRNPYEQYF. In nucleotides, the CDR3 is TGCAGCGCCGTAAAACGGAACCCTTACGAGCAGTACTTC.

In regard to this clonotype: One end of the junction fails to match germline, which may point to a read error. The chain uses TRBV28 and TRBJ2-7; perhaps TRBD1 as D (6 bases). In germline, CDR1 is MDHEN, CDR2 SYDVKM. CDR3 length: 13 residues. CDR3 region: CASSVQGSYKQYF. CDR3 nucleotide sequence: TGTGCCAGCAGTGTACAGGGATCCTACAAGCAGTACTTC.

CDR3: CASSSGISGGFTDTQYF. The CDR3 nucleotides read TGTGCCAGCAGTTCCGGGATTAGTGGGGGTTTCACAGATACGCAGTATTTT. This sequence joins TRBV11-3 and TRBJ2-3; the D call may be TRBD1 or TRBD2 (5 bases each). The germline gives CDR1 SGHNT, CDR2 YENEEA. The V end lost 6 bases, the J end lost 2 bases, and 21 bases lay between the germline ends. The CDR3 sequence is 17 residues long.

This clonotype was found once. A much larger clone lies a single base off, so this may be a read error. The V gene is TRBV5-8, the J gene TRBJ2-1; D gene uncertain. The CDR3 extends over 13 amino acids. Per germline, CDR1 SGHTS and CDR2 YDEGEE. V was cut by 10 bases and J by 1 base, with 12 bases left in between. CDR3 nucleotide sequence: TGTGCCGGCAAACTCCGGTCCTACAATGAGCAGTTCTTC. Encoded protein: CAGKLRSYNEQFF. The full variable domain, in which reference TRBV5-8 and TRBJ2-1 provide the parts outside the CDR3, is EAGVTQSPTHLIKTRGQQATLRCSPISGHTSVYWYQQALGLGLQFLLWYDEGEERNRGNFPPRFSGRQFPNYSSELNVNALELEDSALYLCAGKLRSYNEQFFGPGTRLTVL.

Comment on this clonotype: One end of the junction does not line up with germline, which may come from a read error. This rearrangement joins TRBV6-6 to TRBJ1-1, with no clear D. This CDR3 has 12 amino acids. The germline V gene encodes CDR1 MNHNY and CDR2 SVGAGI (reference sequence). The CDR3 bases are TGTGGCAGCAGTTACCAAATGTGGGAGGCTTTCTTT. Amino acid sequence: CGSSYQMWEAFF.

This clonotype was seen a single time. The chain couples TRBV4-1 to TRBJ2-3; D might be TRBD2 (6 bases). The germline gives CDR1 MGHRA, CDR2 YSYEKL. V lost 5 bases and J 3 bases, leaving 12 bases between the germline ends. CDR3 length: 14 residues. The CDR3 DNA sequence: TGCGCCAGCAGCTTCCAGGACTATACAGATACGCAGTATTTT. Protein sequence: CASSFQDYTDTQYF.

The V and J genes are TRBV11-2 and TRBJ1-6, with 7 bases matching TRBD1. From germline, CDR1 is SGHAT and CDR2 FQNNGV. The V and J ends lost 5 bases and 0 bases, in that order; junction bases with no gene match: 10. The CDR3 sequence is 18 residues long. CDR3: CASSPLAGGSSYNSPLHF. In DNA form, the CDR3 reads TGTGCCAGCAGCCCCCTGGCAGGGGGGAGCTCCTATAATTCACCCCTCCACTTT.